This is a list of T cell receptor beta chains from one sample in a study of blood T cell repertoires in COVID-19. Clones were sequenced by immunoSEQ multiplex PCR, and TCRdb holds only the in-frame ones, with some missing. This table has a few hundred thousand clones, 90% appearing once. Sequenced sample: PBMCs or T cells enriched from blood (not recorded which). These receptors were taken from a man between 18 and 35 years old who had recovered from COVID-19. CDR3s include the opening cysteine and the closing phenylalanine or tryptophan. Fields, in order: J gene, V gene, CDR3 protein.

TRBJ1-4 TRBV6-5 CASSYSQGNEKLFF
TRBJ2-7 TRBV2 CASSRDRENEQYF
TRBJ2-7 TRBV5-1 CASSAGTSGSYEQYF
TRBJ2-5 TRBV23-1 CASSLAGTGETQYF
TRBJ1-5 TRBV19 CASRKTGAGNQPQHF
TRBJ1-5 TRBV5-6 CASSMGQGNQPQHF
TRBJ1-2 TRBV9 CASSVGGDRGGYTF
TRBJ2-6 TRBV30 CACTGSGGANVLTF
TRBJ1-1 TRBV5-1 CASSLESEINTEAFF
TRBJ2-5 TRBV9 CASSSPGGSWETQYF
TRBJ2-7 TRBV27 CASSLGGQGIYEQYF
TRBJ2-7 TRBV7-2 CASSPSRARSYEQYF
TRBJ1-2 TRBV28 CASSFDYGYTF
TRBJ1-4 TRBV10-1 CASSESTGNEKLFF
TRBJ1-1 TRBV5-4 CASSRGQGATEAFF
TRBJ2-7 TRBV10-3 CAISESGQYEQYF
TRBJ2-2 TRBV6-5 CASSPGTAGFF
TRBJ2-7 TRBV5-1 CASSSGQAKGNEQYF
TRBJ1-5 TRBV2 CASSRAMGVDQPQHF
TRBJ1-1 TRBV3-1/TRBV3-2 CASSRMTVNTEAFF
TRBJ2-1 TRBV30 CAWSWTSGNNEQFF
TRBJ1-5 TRBV6-5 CASVPGGGYDQPQHF
TRBJ2-1 TRBV11-2 CASRSLAGAKNEQFF
TRBJ1-1 TRBV5-1 CASSLGGRDEAFF
TRBJ1-3 TRBV28 CASSLKILSSGNTIYF
TRBJ1-4 TRBV4-1 CASSQDRDSEEKLFF
TRBJ1-2 TRBV7-9 CASSPGDRANYGYTF
TRBJ2-3 TRBV27 CASSPGASGTDTQYF
TRBJ2-2 TRBV28 CASSWGTVEAGELFF
TRBJ1-4 TRBV10-3 CAISSSDRGLNEKLFF
TRBJ1-5 TRBV27 CASGPGSYSNQPQHF